This entry lists 16 T cell receptor beta chains sequenced from one sample in a study of regulatory and conventional T cells in RAG deficiency. Profiled with immunoSEQ multiplex PCR; TCRdb holds only in-frame clones, not every one. Of fewer than 35,000 clones listed, approximately 91% are singletons. These data also featured in a second study, about regulatory T cells. That paper notes: Amplification used 52 TRBV primers and 13 TRBJ primers.

Sequencing was performed on CD8+ T cells sorted from blood. These receptors all come from a human donor in good health.

CDR3 sequence: CASSLRGGPYNEQFF. CDR3 nucleotides: TGTGCCAGCAGCTTACGCGGGGGCCCCTACAATGAGCAGTTCTTC. V usage is TRBV7-3 and J usage is TRBJ2-1, with a possible D match to TRBD2 (7 bases). CDR1 SGHTA and CDR2 FQGTGA come from the germline V gene. This CDR3 has 15 amino acids. V shed 2 bases and J shed 2 bases, with 10 bases lying between them.

The rearrangement joins TRBV7-6 to TRBJ1-1; D is possibly TRBD1 (6 bases). The germline V and J ends were trimmed by 4 bases and 7 bases, with 10 bases remaining between them. CDR3 size: 12 residues. The germline gives CDR1 SGHVS, CDR2 FNYEAQ. The CDR3 region has the DNA TGTGCCAGCAGCTATGGGGGCGGTGAAGCTTTCTTT. Residues: CASSYGGGEAFF.

The rearrangement joins TRBV2 to TRBJ1-2; 7 positions match TRBD1. CDR1 and CDR2 from the germline V gene are SNHLY and FYNNEI. This CDR3 is 15 amino acids long. V gave up 7 bases and J gave up 4 bases; unmatched junction bases: 12. DNA of the CDR3: TGTGCCAGCACCACCGGGACAGCGATATCCTATGGCTACACCTTC. As protein: CASTTGTAISYGYTF.

The V and J genes are TRBV28 and TRBJ1-1; perhaps TRBD1 as D (5 bases). V dropped 7 bases and J dropped 1 base, with 10 bases sitting between them. Germline lookup yields CDR1 MDHEN and CDR2 SYDVKM. The CDR3 has 13 amino acids. CDR3 amino acids: CASKWGGNTEAFF. DNA of the CDR3: TGTGCCAGCAAGTGGGGGGGGAACACTGAAGCTTTCTTT.

The chain employs TRBV15 and TRBJ1-3, with a possible D match to TRBD1 (6 bases). The CDR3 spans 17 residues. Germline CDR1 LNHNV, CDR2 YYDKDF (reference sequence). V dropped 2 bases and J dropped 4 bases, with 18 bases sitting between them. The CDR3 DNA is TGTGCCACCAGCAGAAGCGTCGGCAGGGGATCAGGAAACACCATATATTTT. Protein product: CATSRSVGRGSGNTIYF. Complete variable domain (other parts from reference TRBV15 and TRBJ1-3): DAMVIQNPRYQVTQFGKPVTLSCSQTLNHNVMYWYQQKSSQAPKLLFHYYDKDFNNEADTPDNFQSRRPNTSFCFLDIRSPGLGDTAMYLCATSRSVGRGSGNTIYFGEGSWLTVV.

The chain recombines TRBV5-1 with TRBJ1-4; D gene ambiguous. Germline loops: CDR1 SGHRS, CDR2 YFSETQ. The CDR3 is 14 amino acids. V lost 3 bases and J 1 base, leaving 7 bases between the germline ends. CDR3 protein: CASSSDLTNEKLFF. The DNA for the CDR3 is TGCGCCAGCAGCTCGGACCTAACTAATGAAAAACTGTTTTTT.

The gene calls are TRBV7-8 and TRBJ1-1, with TRBD1 identical over 8 bases. The CDR3 consists of 16 residues. From germline, CDR1 is SGHVS and CDR2 FQNEAQ. The V segment lost 1 base and the J segment 4 bases; nucleotides outside the gene matches: 8. This CDR3 is CASSLGERTGSTEAFF. DNA for the CDR3: TGTGCCAGCAGCTTAGGGGAAAGGACAGGGAGCACTGAAGCTTTCTTT.

The gene calls are TRBV4-1 and TRBJ1-5, with D perhaps TRBD1 (5 bases). Germline values: CDR1 MGHRA, CDR2 YSYEKL. With 1 base removed from V and 7 bases from J, the gap between germline ends came to 14 bases. This CDR3 comprises 15 residues. CDR3 in DNA: TGCGCCAGCAGCCAAGTGGCGGGGCGTGGACAGCCCCAGCATTTT. This sequence encodes CASSQVAGRGQPQHF.

The chain uses TRBV18 and TRBJ2-7, with D possibly matching TRBD1 (6 bases). The germline V gene has CDR1 KGHSH and CDR2 LQKENI. This CDR3 has 17 residues. V lost 4 bases and J 0 bases, leaving 19 bases between the germline ends. CDR3 residues: CASSQSSLQGGSYEQYF. The CDR3 region has the DNA TGTGCCAGCTCACAATCAAGCCTACAGGGCGGCTCCTACGAGCAGTACTTC. Combining the CDR3 with reference TRBV18 and TRBJ2-7 gives the whole variable domain NAGVMQNPRHLVRRRGQEARLRCSPMKGHSHVYWYRQLPEEGLKFMVYLQKENIIDESGMPKERFSAEFPKEGPSILRIQQVVRGDSAAYFCASSQSSLQGGSYEQYFGPGTRLTVT.

CDR3 protein: CASSLEGVSTEAFF. The CDR3 DNA sequence: TGTGCCAGCAGCTTGGAGGGTGTTAGCACTGAAGCTTTCTTT. This chain connects TRBV5-5 to TRBJ1-1; D remains ambiguous. This CDR3 has 14 residues. The germline gives CDR1 SGHKS, CDR2 YYEKEE (reference sequence). Trimming cost V 0 bases and J 4 bases, with 10 bases left between them.

The chain combines TRBV29-1 with TRBJ1-1; TRBD1 matches at 8 bases. From germline, CDR1 is SQVTM and CDR2 ANQGSEA. With 7 bases clipped from V and 4 bases from J, the junction kept 5 bases outside the gene matches. This CDR3 is built from 12 residues. In nucleotides, the CDR3 is TGCAGCGACTACAGGGGGGGCACTGAAGCTTTCTTT. Protein sequence: CSDYRGGTEAFF.

The chain uses TRBV14 and TRBJ2-1, with a weak D call TRBD2 (6 bases). Germline CDR1 SGHDN, CDR2 FVKESK. V was pared by 0 bases and J by 3 bases, with 12 bases between. The CDR3 is 16 amino acids. The CDR3: CASSQDLAGIYNEQFF. For the CDR3, the DNA is TGTGCCAGCAGCCAAGATTTGGCGGGGATCTACAATGAGCAGTTCTTC.

The chain has TRBV5-5 and TRBJ2-5, with TRBD2 matching over 9 bases. Looked up from germline, CDR1 is SGHKS and CDR2 is YYEKEE (reference sequence). This CDR3 comprises 16 residues. V trimming: 1 base; J trimming: 7 bases; junction bases outside the gene matches: 11. CDR3 nucleotide sequence: TGTGCCAGCAGCTTGTTACTAGCGGGCGGGACGGGGACCCAGTACTTC. Protein: CASSLLLAGGTGTQYF.

The V gene is TRBV2, the J gene TRBJ1-3; tentative D call: TRBD1 (6 bases). The CDR3 sequence is 15 residues long. V was cut by 2 bases and J by 2 bases, with 10 bases left in between. Germline V gene data show CDR1 as SNHLY and CDR2 as FYNNEI. CDR3 sequence (DNA): TGTGCCAGCAGTGAAAACCAGGGGACTGGAAACACCATATATTTT. The encoded protein is CASSENQGTGNTIYF.

The chain employs TRBV19 and TRBJ2-5, with D hard to call. V lost 2 bases, J lost 5 bases, and 3 bases lay in between. The germline CDR1 and CDR2 sequences are LNHDA and SQIVND (reference sequence). This CDR3 comprises 11 residues. CDR3 DNA sequence: TGTGCCAGTAGTATAATGGAGACCCAGTACTTC. Its translation is CASSIMETQYF.

V and J are TRBV5-4 and TRBJ2-7, with 11 bases that match TRBD2. V shed 4 bases and J 0 bases; nucleotides not matched to a gene: 9. Germline assignment: CDR1 SGHNT and CDR2 YYREEE (reference sequence). The CDR3 totals 17 residues. Written as DNA, the CDR3 is TGTGCCAGCAGCCCAGAGCTAGCGGGGGGCCGCTCCTACGAGCAGTACTTC. Translated, it gives CASSPELAGGRSYEQYF. Full variable domain (rest looked up from reference TRBV5-4 and TRBJ2-7): ETGVTQSPTHLIKTRGQQVTLRCSSQSGHNTVSWYQQALGQGPQFIFQYYREEENGRGNFPPRFSGLQFPNYSSELNVNALELDDSALYLCASSPELAGGRSYEQYFGPGTRLTVT.